These 22 T cell receptor beta chains share one sample of origin, sequenced in a study of blood T cells in healthy people across ages. PCR was performed a second time for roughly 7 to 11 cycles using a sample-barcoded 5' primer and a J-beta primer mix. MiXCR was run by TCRdb on the 5' RACE reads, yielding one entry per CDR3 protein. The data hold over 550,000 distinct CDR3 sequences, with 25% to 35% observed a single time. The sample consisted of blood. These TCRs come from an elderly woman in good health.

About this clonotype itself: A read error may explain this, as a much larger clone is one base away. The chain links TRBV29-1 to TRBJ2-4; maybe TRBD1 (8 bases). The germline gives CDR1 SQVTM, CDR2 ANQGSEA. This CDR3 has 11 amino acids. Trimming took off 5 bases at V and 13 bases at J, with 15 bases between the two ends. CDR3 coding DNA: TGCAGCGTTACAGGGGGGGGAGAGCAGTACTTC. It yields the protein CSVTGGGEQYF.

The chain couples TRBV28 to TRBJ1-5, with unresolved D. The germline V gene has CDR1 MDHEN and CDR2 SYDVKM. V was clipped by 8 bases and J by 4 bases, with 9 bases between them. CDR3 size: 12 residues. The chain's CDR3 is CASRVPNQPQHF. CDR3 bases: TGTGCCAGCCGAGTACCAAATCAGCCCCAGCATTTT.

This clonotype has at least ten counts. The chain combines TRBV6-2 or TRBV6-3 with TRBJ2-6; a weak D match, TRBD2 (6 bases). Germline values: CDR1 MNHEY, CDR2 SVGEGT. V lost 6 bases to trimming and J lost 0 bases, with 15 bases between them. The CDR3 length is 17 residues. CDR3: CASRGTGAPSGANVLTF. The CDR3, as DNA: TGTGCCAGCAGGGGGACTGGTGCCCCCTCTGGGGCCAACGTCCTGACTTTC.

The genes are TRBV9 and TRBJ1-1; D gene unclear. Germline V gene sequence: CDR1 SGDLS, CDR2 YYNGEE. The CDR3 has 13 amino acids. The germline V and J ends were trimmed by 2 bases and 6 bases, with 11 bases remaining between them. The CDR3 here is CASSVPGEAEAFF. The CDR3 DNA is TGTGCCAGCAGCGTCCCAGGAGAGGCTGAAGCTTTCTTT.

This clonotype was detected once. A read error may be the cause here, since a much bigger clone is one base away. This chain links TRBV5-1 with TRBJ1-1; the D is unclear. The ends were cut back, 1 base at V and 0 bases at J, with 13 bases in the middle. Germline loops: CDR1 SGHRS, CDR2 YFSETQ. The CDR3 is 16 residues long. The CDR3 DNA reads as TGCGCCAGCAGCTTGAAGTGGCCCAGAATGAACACTGAAGCTTTCTTT. Translating gives CASSLKWPRMNTEAFF.

Many counts were recorded for this clonotype. This chain uses TRBV7-9 with TRBJ1-2; the match to TRBD1 covers 7 bases. Germline V gene sequence: CDR1 SEHNR, CDR2 FQNEAQ (reference sequence). V gave up 5 bases and J gave up 5 bases; unmatched junction bases: 14. The CDR3 contains 16 residues. Here the CDR3 reads CASSPAGTAFNYGYTF. The CDR3, as DNA: TGTGCCAGCAGCCCAGCCGGGACAGCATTTAATTATGGCTACACCTTC.

Many counts were recorded for this clonotype. This chain joins TRBV4-1 and TRBJ1-2; the D is unclear. This CDR3 contains 14 residues. Trimming took 1 base from V and 2 from J, leaving 8 bases between them. In germline, CDR1 is MGHRA, CDR2 YSYEKL. The chain's CDR3 is CASSQAERNYGYTF. Here the CDR3 DNA reads TGCGCCAGCAGCCAAGCGGAAAGGAACTATGGCTACACCTTC.

The chain employs TRBV18 and TRBJ2-2, with TRBD1 identical over 7 bases. This CDR3 spans 15 amino acids. Germline V gene data show CDR1 as KGHSH and CDR2 as LQKENI. J was trimmed by 4 bases and V by 2 bases; bases with no gene match: 4. In nucleotides, the CDR3 is TGTGCCAGCTCACCAGACAGGGTCGGCACCGGGGAGCTGTTTTTT. This encodes CASSPDRVGTGELFF.

A remark on this clonotype: It may be a read error: a sequence one base away is much more abundant. V and J are TRBV7-2 and TRBJ1-1; the D gene is possibly TRBD1 (6 bases). This CDR3 spans 13 amino acids. The germline V and J ends were trimmed by 5 bases and 5 bases, with 12 bases remaining between them. Looked up from germline, CDR1 is SGHTA and CDR2 is FQGNSA. The CDR3 is CASSARGRTEAFF. CDR3 in DNA: TGTGCCAGCAGCGCAAGGGGGAGGACTGAAGCTTTCTTT.

This clonotype was picked up many times. This rearrangement joins TRBV20-1 to TRBJ1-2; D is uncertain. CDR1 and CDR2 from the germline V gene are DFQATT and SNEGSKA (reference sequence). CDR3 length: 16 residues. V dropped 0 bases and J dropped 2 bases, with 16 bases sitting between them. The CDR3 is CSARDPPLPGNYGYTF. In DNA form, the CDR3 reads TGCAGTGCTAGAGATCCCCCCTTACCTGGAAACTATGGCTACACCTTC.

This chain joins TRBV27 and TRBJ2-1; tentative D call: TRBD1 (7 bases). The length of the CDR3 is 16 residues. The V end lost 2 bases, the J end lost 7 bases, and 18 bases lay between the germline ends. Germline CDR1 and CDR2: MNHEY and SMNVEV (reference sequence). The CDR3 nucleotides are TGTGCCAGCAGTTTAAGAGAGGGGGCGGGAAAAAATGAGCAGTTCTTC. It is translated as CASSLREGAGKNEQFF.

This clonotype was recorded many times. The genes are TRBV7-9 and TRBJ2-6; a weak D match, TRBD1 (6 bases). There are 16 residues in the CDR3. V shed 5 bases and J shed 4 bases, with 15 bases lying between them. Germline V lookup: CDR1 SEHNR, CDR2 FQNEAQ (reference sequence). The CDR3, as DNA: TGTGCCAGCAGCCACAGGGAGAAAGCCGGGGCCAACGTCCTGACTTTC. Amino acids: CASSHREKAGANVLTF. The entire variable domain, with the rest obtained from reference TRBV7-9 and TRBJ2-6, is as follows: DTGVSQNPRHKITKRGQNVTFRCDPISEHNRLYWYRQTLGQGPEFLTYFQNEAQLEKSRLLSDRFSAERPKGSFSTLEIQRTEQGDSAMYLCASSHREKAGANVLTFGAGSRLTVL.

J is TRBJ1-6 and V is TRBV4-3; D perhaps matches TRBD1 (5 bases). The CDR3 extends over 18 amino acids. Trimming left V 0 bases short and J 0 bases short, with 12 bases between. CDR1 is LGHNA, CDR2 YSLEER, per germline. CDR3 sequence reads: CASSQEPPGSSYNSPLHF. Here the CDR3 DNA reads TGCGCCAGCAGCCAAGAACCCCCAGGGAGCTCCTATAATTCACCCCTCCACTTT.

This clonotype has at least ten counts. V usage is TRBV6-2 or TRBV6-3 and J usage is TRBJ1-2; D ambiguous. In germline, CDR1 is MNHEY, CDR2 SVGEGT. The V and J ends lost 5 bases and 2 bases respectively, with 12 bases between them. The CDR3 contains 14 residues. In DNA, the CDR3 is TGTGCCAGCAGTCGTTACTCGGGGAACTATGGCTACACCTTC. This codes for CASSRYSGNYGYTF.

Notes on this clonotype: A read error may explain this, as a much larger clone is one base away. The chain employs TRBV6-2 or TRBV6-3 and TRBJ2-3; perhaps D is TRBD1 or TRBD2 (5 bases each). This CDR3 is built from 15 residues. The V gene's germline CDR1 is MNHEY and CDR2 SVGEGT. V gave up 11 bases and J gave up 0 bases, with 18 bases separating them. CDR3: CAGNGAAGSTDTQYF. CDR3 nucleotide sequence: TGTGCCGGCAACGGGGCAGCTGGGAGCACAGATACGCAGTATTTT.

The gene calls are TRBV14 and TRBJ1-2; 7 bases are shared with TRBD1. CDR1 and CDR2 from the germline V gene are SGHDN and FVKESK. CDR3 length: 13 amino acids. J lost 7 bases, V lost 4 bases, and 6 bases had no gene match. As DNA, the CDR3 is TGTGCCAGCAGCCCGGGACAGACATGTGGCTACACCTTC. This gives the protein CASSPGQTCGYTF.

V gene TRBV7-2 combines with J gene TRBJ2-3, with 10 bases identical to TRBD1. This CDR3 has 14 amino acids. The germline V gene has CDR1 SGHTA and CDR2 FQGNSA. The V segment lost 4 bases and the J segment 7 bases; nucleotides outside the gene matches: 5. The CDR3 spells CASSWGQGTNTQYF. CDR3 coding DNA: TGTGCCAGCAGCTGGGGACAGGGGACGAATACGCAGTATTTT. Combining the CDR3 with reference TRBV7-2 and TRBJ2-3 gives the whole variable domain GAGVSQSPSNKVTEKGKDVELRCDPISGHTALYWYRQSLGQGLEFLIYFQGNSAPDKSGLPSDRFSAERTGGSVSTLTIQRTQQEDSAVYLCASSWGQGTNTQYFGPGTRLTVL.

This chain links TRBV20-1 with TRBJ1-1, with D possibly matching TRBD1 (5 bases). Trimming took off 4 bases at V and 0 bases at J, with 9 bases between the two ends. The CDR3 sequence is 13 residues long. Germline CDR1 DFQATT, CDR2 SNEGSKA (reference sequence). The CDR3 here is CSANRQMNTEAFF. The CDR3 DNA reads TGCAGTGCTAACAGACAGATGAACACTGAAGCTTTCTTT.

In this sample, this clonotype turned up many times. This chain links TRBV7-2 with TRBJ2-1, with 9 nucleotides matching TRBD1. Trimming removed 6 bases from V and 7 bases from J; junction bases left unmatched: 7. The CDR3 has 14 residues. CDR1 and CDR2 (germline): SGHTA, FQGNSA. The CDR3 here is CASSEQGARNEQFF. DNA for the CDR3: TGTGCCAGCAGTGAACAGGGGGCGCGGAATGAGCAGTTCTTC. Full variable domain (rest looked up from reference TRBV7-2 and TRBJ2-1): GAGVSQSPSNKVTEKGKDVELRCDPISGHTALYWYRQSLGQGLEFLIYFQGNSAPDKSGLPSDRFSAERTGGSVSTLTIQRTQQEDSAVYLCASSEQGARNEQFFGPGTRLTVL.

There are many counts of this clonotype. The genes are TRBV7-2 and TRBJ1-2, with 7 bases fitting TRBD1. This CDR3 has 15 residues. After removal of 5 bases from V and 4 bases from J, the junction contained 10 bases not matched to a gene. Germline loops: CDR1 SGHTA, CDR2 FQGNSA. CDR3 nucleotides: TGTGCCAGCAGCGAACGTATACAGGGGCCCTATGGCTACACCTTC. It yields the protein CASSERIQGPYGYTF.

This clonotype appeared many times. This chain connects TRBV6-1 to TRBJ1-2; D is possibly TRBD1 (5 bases). V was trimmed by 6 bases and J by 4 bases, leaving 27 bases between them. The CDR3 runs 18 residues. CDR1 MNHNS and CDR2 SASEGT come from the germline V gene. The CDR3 coding sequence is TGTGCCAGCAGCCCTTTCCCCACAGGCACAACGGGGGTCTATGGCTACACCTTC. Residues: CASSPFPTGTTGVYGYTF.

There are a few counts of this clonotype. This sequence joins TRBV30 and TRBJ2-7; maybe TRBD1 (5 bases). The germline CDR1 and CDR2 sequences are GTSNPN and SVGIG (reference sequence). The CDR3 totals 13 residues. Between the trimmed V and J ends, which lost 0 bases and 0 bases, there was a span of 6 bases. The CDR3 is CAWSVRASYEQYF. CDR3 bases: TGTGCCTGGAGTGTCAGGGCCTCCTACGAGCAGTACTTC.